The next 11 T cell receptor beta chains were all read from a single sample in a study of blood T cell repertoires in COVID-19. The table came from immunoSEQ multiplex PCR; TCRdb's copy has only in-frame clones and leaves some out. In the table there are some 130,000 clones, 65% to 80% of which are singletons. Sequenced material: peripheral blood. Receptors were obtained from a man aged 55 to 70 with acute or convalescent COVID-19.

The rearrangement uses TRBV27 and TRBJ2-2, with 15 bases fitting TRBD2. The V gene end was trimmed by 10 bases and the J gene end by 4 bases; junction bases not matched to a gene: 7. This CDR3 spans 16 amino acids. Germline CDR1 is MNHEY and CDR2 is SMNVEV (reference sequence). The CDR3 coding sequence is TGTGCCACAATCGGGACTAGCGGGAGGACCACCGGGGAGCTGTTTTTT. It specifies CATIGTSGRTTGELFF.

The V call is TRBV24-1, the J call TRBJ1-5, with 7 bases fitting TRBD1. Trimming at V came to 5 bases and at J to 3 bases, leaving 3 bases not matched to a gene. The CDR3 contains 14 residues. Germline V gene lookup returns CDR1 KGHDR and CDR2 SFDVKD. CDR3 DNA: TGTGCCACCAGTGGCGGGACAGCCAATCAGCCCCAGCATTTT. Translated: CATSGGTANQPQHF.

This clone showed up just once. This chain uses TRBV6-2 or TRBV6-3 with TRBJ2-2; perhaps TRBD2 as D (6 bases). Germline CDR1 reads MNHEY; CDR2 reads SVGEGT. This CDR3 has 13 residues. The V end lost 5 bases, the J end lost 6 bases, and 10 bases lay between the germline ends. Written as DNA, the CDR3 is TGTGCCAGCAGTAAAACTAGCTCCGGGGAGCTGTTTTTT. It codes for CASSKTSSGELFF.

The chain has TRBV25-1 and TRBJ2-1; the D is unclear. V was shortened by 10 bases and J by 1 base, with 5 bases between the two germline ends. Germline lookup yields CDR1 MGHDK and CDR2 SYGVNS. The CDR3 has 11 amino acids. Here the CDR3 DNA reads TGTGCCACGGGTTCCTACAATGAGCAGTTCTTC. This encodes CATGSYNEQFF. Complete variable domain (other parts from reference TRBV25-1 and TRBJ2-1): EADIYQTPRYLVIGTGKKITLECSQTMGHDKMYWYQQDPGMELHLIHYSYGVNSTEKGDLSSESTVSRIRTEHFPLTLESARPSHTSQYLCATGSYNEQFFGPGTRLTVL.

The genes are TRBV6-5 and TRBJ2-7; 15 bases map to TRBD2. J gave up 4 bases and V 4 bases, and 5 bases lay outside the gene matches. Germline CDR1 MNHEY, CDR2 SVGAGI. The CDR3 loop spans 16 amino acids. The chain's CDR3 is CASSSAGLAGGYEQYF. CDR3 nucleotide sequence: TGTGCCAGCAGTTCCGCGGGACTAGCGGGAGGATACGAGCAGTACTTC.

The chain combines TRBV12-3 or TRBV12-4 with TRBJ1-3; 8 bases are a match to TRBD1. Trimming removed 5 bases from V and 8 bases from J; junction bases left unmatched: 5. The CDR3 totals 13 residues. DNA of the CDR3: TGTGCCAGCAGTGGACAGGGAGGTCACACCATATATTTT. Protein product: CASSGQGGHTIYF.

CDR3 nucleotides: TGTGCCAGCAGCCAGGATCCTGACAGGGGGGGTGAAAAACTGTTTTTT. Its translation is CASSQDPDRGGEKLFF. The chain couples TRBV4-2 to TRBJ1-4, with 9 bases identical to TRBD1. Germline lookup yields CDR1 LGHNA and CDR2 YNFKEQ. The CDR3 has 16 residues. Trimming cost V 3 bases and J 7 bases; bases outside gene matches: 9.

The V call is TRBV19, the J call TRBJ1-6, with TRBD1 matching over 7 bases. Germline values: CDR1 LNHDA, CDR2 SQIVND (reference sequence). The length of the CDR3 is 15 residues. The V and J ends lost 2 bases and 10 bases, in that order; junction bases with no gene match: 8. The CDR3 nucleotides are TGTGCCAGTAGTATAACGGGACAGCTTGGCTCACCCCTCCACTTT. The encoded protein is CASSITGQLGSPLHF.

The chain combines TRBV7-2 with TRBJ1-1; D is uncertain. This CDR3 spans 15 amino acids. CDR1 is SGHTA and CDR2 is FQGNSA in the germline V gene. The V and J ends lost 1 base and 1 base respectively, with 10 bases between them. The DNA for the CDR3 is TGTGCCAGCAGCTTAGTTGGCCAGGCGAACACTGAAGCTTTCTTT. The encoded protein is CASSLVGQANTEAFF.

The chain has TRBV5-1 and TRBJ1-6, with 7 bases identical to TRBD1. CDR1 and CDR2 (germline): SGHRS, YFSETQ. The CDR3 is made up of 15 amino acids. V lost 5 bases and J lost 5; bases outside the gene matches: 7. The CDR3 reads CASSQQGMDNSPLHF. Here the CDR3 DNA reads TGCGCCAGCAGTCAACAGGGGATGGATAATTCACCCCTCCACTTT.

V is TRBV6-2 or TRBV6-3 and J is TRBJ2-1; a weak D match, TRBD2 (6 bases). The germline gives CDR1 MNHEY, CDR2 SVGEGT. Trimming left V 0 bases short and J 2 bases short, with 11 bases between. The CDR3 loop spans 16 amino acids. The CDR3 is CASSYSAAGTYNEQFF. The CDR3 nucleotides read TGTGCCAGCAGTTACTCTGCCGCGGGAACCTACAATGAGCAGTTCTTC.